This T cell receptor (beta chain) appears in the sequencing data of a study of blood T cell repertoires in COVID-19. Study-level information: The samples span acute and convalescent COVID-19 from the United States, Italy and Spain.

The CDR3 runs to 14 residues. Germline loops: CDR1 SGHAT, CDR2 FQNNGV. Trimming took off 1 base at V and 2 bases at J, with 8 bases between the two ends. Original data processing: For nucleated cells, counts were estimated from reference gene primer amplification. TCRdb's table, derived via immunoSEQ multiplex PCR, lists solely in-frame clones and lacks some. Clonal size and the V and J genes are those of that table, whereas D and trimming came from the DNA. The repertoire holds around 100,000 clones, approximately 84% seen once, with approximately 7% in the top ten. The sequenced material came from peripheral blood. This chain uses TRBV11-2 with TRBJ1-1, with D unresolved. This receptor was obtained from a man aged 25-40 years in a cohort sampled during active COVID-19. The CDR3: CASSLGQVNTEAFF. DNA for the CDR3: TGTGCCAGCAGCTTAGGGCAGGTTAACACTGAAGCTTTCTTT.